What follows is one T cell receptor (beta chain) and its context. TCRdb reprocessed the 5' RACE reads, with one entry per CDR3 protein and no DNA. Recorded here are almost 450,000 distinct CDR3 sequences; the top ten clones represent 7.3%. This sample was taken from a study of T cells expressing NK-cell markers. There are 14 residues in the CDR3. Germline V CDR1 and CDR2: MDHEN, SYDVKM. The gene calls are TRBV28 and TRBJ2-1; TCRdb reports TRBD1, a call that lacks DNA to check it against. Sequenced: blood T cells: a sorted CD56 or NKG2C T cell subset, CD4+ or CD8+ T cells, or bulk PBMC T cells (not recorded which). The source of this sequence is a woman between 18 and 70 years old in good health. CDR3 residues: CASRPDRVGLQQFF.